Shown below are 22 T cell receptor beta chains from a single sample sequenced in a study of cytomegalovirus exposure and HLA in healthy donors (dated by TCRdb to about 2017). The library was built by means of the immunoSEQ multiplex PCR assay. The multiplex PCR relied on a mix of 60 forward primers for TCR Vbeta segments and 13 reverse primers for TCR Jbeta segments. TCRdb holds this immuneACCESS table with in-frame rearrangements only. Some clones are missing; in checked studies, unresolved V genes explain under half, and the rest has no known cause. This sample's records show over 55,000 clones. The ten largest clones take up 15% of the sample. The sequenced sample was PBMCs. The source is a boy younger than 18 in good health and CMV-seronegative.

The chain links TRBV19 to TRBJ1-1; 7 bases match TRBD1. The CDR3 extends over 14 amino acids. J gave up 1 base and V 11 bases, and 10 bases lay outside the gene matches. Germline CDR1 is LNHDA and CDR2 is SQIVND (reference sequence). CDR3 in amino acids: CAVSAWTGNTEAFF. CDR3 coding DNA: TGTGCCGTTTCAGCGTGGACAGGGAACACTGAAGCTTTCTTT.

The rearrangement joins TRBV7-2 to TRBJ2-7; no firm D call. V gave up 2 bases and J gave up 1 base, with 12 bases separating them. The CDR3 spans 15 residues. CDR1 and CDR2 (germline): SGHTA, FQGNSA. DNA for the CDR3: TGTGCCAGCAGCTTACTTGCACAGCTATCCTACGAGCAGTACTTC. Translation: CASSLLAQLSYEQYF.

The rearrangement joins TRBV6-1 to TRBJ1-2; 7 bases fit TRBD1. Germline V gene sequence: CDR1 MNHNS, CDR2 SASEGT. The CDR3 sequence is 15 residues long. V trimming: 7 bases; J trimming: 4 bases; junction bases outside the gene matches: 12. As DNA, the CDR3 is TGTGCCAGCACTATCCTACAGGGGATCGGCTATGGCTACACCTTC. Residues: CASTILQGIGYGYTF.

Here the CDR3 reads CASSSGTTMNTEAFF. The CDR3 bases are TGTGCCAGCAGTTCCGGGACAACCATGAACACTGAAGCTTTCTTT. The chain carries TRBV6-5 and TRBJ1-1, with D possibly being TRBD1 (6 bases). Looked up from germline, CDR1 is MNHEY and CDR2 is SVGAGI. Trimming took 4 bases from V and 0 from J, leaving 12 bases between them. The CDR3 loop spans 15 amino acids.

The chain is built from TRBV7-2 and TRBJ1-2, with unresolved D. Trimming cost V 1 base and J 6 bases, with 12 bases left between them. The CDR3 totals 14 residues. CDR1 and CDR2 from the germline V gene are SGHTA and FQGNSA. For the CDR3, the DNA is TGTGCCAGCAGCTTAGGCCAGGCCGGGGATGGCTACACCTTC. It yields the protein CASSLGQAGDGYTF. Variable domain in full (rest from reference TRBV7-2 and TRBJ1-2): GAGVSQSPSNKVTEKGKDVELRCDPISGHTALYWYRQSLGQGLEFLIYFQGNSAPDKSGLPSDRFSAERTGGSVSTLTIQRTQQEDSAVYLCASSLGQAGDGYTFGSGTRLTVV.

The gene calls are TRBV27 and TRBJ1-4; D gene uncertain. V was pared by 7 bases and J by 8 bases, with 17 bases between. The CDR3 loop spans 14 amino acids. CDR1 is MNHEY and CDR2 is SMNVEV in the germline V gene (reference sequence). CDR3 coding DNA: TGTGCCAGCACCCCGTACGGGGAAGGAGAAAAACTGTTTTTT. It is translated as CASTPYGEGEKLFF.

The chain carries TRBV2 and TRBJ1-4; D might be TRBD1 (5 bases). Germline V gene lookup returns CDR1 SNHLY and CDR2 FYNNEI. The V end lost 0 bases, the J end lost 8 bases, and 13 bases lay between the germline ends. CDR3 size: 15 residues. This chain's CDR3 is CASSEARTREEKLFF. The CDR3 DNA reads as TGTGCCAGCAGTGAAGCCCGGACAAGAGAAGAAAAACTGTTTTTT.

The chain joins TRBV5-1 to TRBJ1-3; D might be TRBD1 (5 bases). There are 15 residues in the CDR3. Between the trimmed V and J ends, which lost 2 bases and 3 bases, there was a span of 12 bases. The germline CDR1 and CDR2 sequences are SGHRS and YFSETQ. In DNA form, the CDR3 reads TGCGCCAGCAGCTTTGGCGTAACAGGTGGAAACACCATATATTTT. Translation: CASSFGVTGGNTIYF. Complete variable domain (other parts from reference TRBV5-1 and TRBJ1-3): KAGVTQTPRYLIKTRGQQVTLSCSPISGHRSVSWYQQTPGQGLQFLFEYFSETQRNKGNFPGRFSGRQFSNSRSEMNVSTLELGDSALYLCASSFGVTGGNTIYFGEGSWLTVV.

J is TRBJ2-7 and V is TRBV5-5; D is uncertain. This CDR3 has 15 amino acids. Per the germline V gene, CDR1 is SGHKS and CDR2 is YYEKEE (reference sequence). V was pared by 1 base and J by 4 bases, with 15 bases between. CDR3 nucleotide sequence: TGTGCCAGCAGCTTGAGTTCAACCCCTATTTACGAGCAGTACTTC. It specifies CASSLSSTPIYEQYF.

The chain combines TRBV5-4 with TRBJ2-5, with TRBD1 identical over 8 bases. Germline CDR1 and CDR2: SGHNT and YYREEE (reference sequence). The CDR3 has 14 residues. V was pared by 4 bases and J by 5 bases, with 7 bases of the junction left unmatched. The CDR3 spells CASSTGQGEETQYF. The CDR3 nucleotides read TGTGCCAGCAGCACCGGACAGGGTGAGGAGACCCAGTACTTC.

The chain uses TRBV6-6 and TRBJ2-7; 8 nucleotides agree with TRBD2. V was pared by 6 bases and J by 4 bases, with 8 bases of the junction left unmatched. The V gene's germline CDR1 is MNHNY and CDR2 SVGAGI (reference sequence). This CDR3 spans 14 amino acids. The CDR3 DNA reads as TGTGCCAGCAGCCCACTAGCGGAAGCGTACGAGCAGTACTTC. It codes for CASSPLAEAYEQYF.

J is TRBJ1-4 and V is TRBV2, with 9 bases matching TRBD1. J was trimmed by 5 bases and V by 10 bases; bases with no gene match: 11. In germline, CDR1 is SNHLY, CDR2 FYNNEI. This CDR3 is built from 15 residues. CDR3 sequence reads: CATMGQGQRNEKLFF. The CDR3, as DNA: TGTGCCACCATGGGACAGGGCCAAAGAAATGAAAAACTGTTTTTT.

V gene TRBV11-3 combines with J gene TRBJ2-7; maybe TRBD1 (6 bases). Germline V gene data show CDR1 as SGHNT and CDR2 as YENEEA. The CDR3 has 15 amino acids. The V end was cut by 4 bases, the J end by 0 bases, with 13 bases between. The CDR3 DNA follows: TGTGCCAGCAGCTCAGGGGCGGAGGACTCCTACGAGCAGTACTTC. This encodes CASSSGAEDSYEQYF. Supplemented by reference TRBV11-3 and TRBJ2-7, the full variable domain reads EAGVVQSPRYKIIEKKQPVAFWCNPISGHNTLYWYLQNLGQGPELLIRYENEEAVDDSQLPKDRFSAERLKGVDSTLKIQPAELGDSAVYLCASSSGAEDSYEQYFGPGTRLTVT.

The genes are TRBV7-2 and TRBJ1-1; D remains unclear. The CDR3 runs 15 residues. V shed 5 bases and J shed 1 base, with 14 bases lying between them. Germline values: CDR1 SGHTA, CDR2 FQGNSA. The CDR3 sequence is CASSPRYDGNTEAFF. CDR3 nucleotide sequence: TGTGCCAGCAGCCCTCGGTACGATGGGAACACTGAAGCTTTCTTT.

This chain links TRBV18 with TRBJ1-2; no reliable D call. Per the germline V gene, CDR1 is KGHSH and CDR2 is LQKENI. V was clipped by 3 bases and J by 2 bases, with 7 bases between them. The CDR3 extends over 13 amino acids. This chain's CDR3 is CASSPRANYGYTF. The CDR3 coding sequence is TGTGCCAGCTCACCGAGGGCGAACTATGGCTACACCTTC.

The V gene is TRBV5-1, the J gene TRBJ2-3, with 7 positions matching TRBD2. The V segment lost 2 bases and the J segment 1 base; nucleotides outside the gene matches: 4. CDR3 length: 15 residues. Germline V gives CDR1 SGHRS, CDR2 YFSETQ. CDR3 DNA: TGCGCCAGCAGCTTTGGGGGGGACCGCACAGATACGCAGTATTTT. Translating gives CASSFGGDRTDTQYF.

This chain uses TRBV6-1 with TRBJ2-3; the match to TRBD1 covers 11 bases. The CDR3 sequence is 17 residues long. The germline V gene encodes CDR1 MNHNS and CDR2 SASEGT. V trimming: 3 bases; J trimming: 5 bases; junction bases outside the gene matches: 10. CDR3 coding DNA: TGTGCCAGCAGTGAGAGGCCTGGACAGGGGGCCATAGATACGCAGTATTTT. Encoded protein: CASSERPGQGAIDTQYF.

The chain has TRBV12-1 and TRBJ2-5; TRBD2, the D gene given by the table, was not confirmed from the DNA. TRBV12-1 is deemed a pseudogene. The CDR3 runs to 17 residues. CDR3: CASSFVNSGESQETQYF. DNA for the CDR3: TGTGCCAGCAGCTTTGTCAACTCGGGAGAATCCCAAGAGACCCAGTACTTC.

The rearrangement uses TRBV19 and TRBJ2-5; D uncertain. The V end lost 3 bases, the J end lost 5 bases, and 7 bases lay between the germline ends. The length of the CDR3 is 12 residues. Germline-derived CDR1 and CDR2 are LNHDA and SQIVND (reference sequence). CDR3 amino acids: CASSIRAETQYF. The CDR3 coding sequence is TGTGCCAGTAGTATCCGAGCGGAGACCCAGTACTTC.

This rearrangement joins TRBV4-2 to TRBJ2-6; D might be TRBD2 (6 bases). This CDR3 is 18 amino acids long. Trimming removed 0 bases from V and 0 bases from J, with 12 bases in between. The germline CDR1 and CDR2 sequences are LGHNA and YNFKEQ. The CDR3 DNA follows: TGTGCCAGCAGCCAAGATTGGGACTTGGGCTCTGGGGCCAACGTCCTGACTTTC. Translating gives CASSQDWDLGSGANVLTF.

CDR3 sequence: CASSYAGVSTGELFF. The CDR3 DNA follows: TGTGCCAGCAGCTACGCAGGGGTTTCAACCGGGGAGCTGTTTTTT. V usage is TRBV11-3 and J usage is TRBJ2-2, with D perhaps matching TRBD1 (6 bases). The V end was cut by 4 bases, the J end by 5 bases, with 14 bases between. This CDR3 contains 15 residues. Germline values: CDR1 SGHNT, CDR2 YENEEA.

The chain uses TRBV9 and TRBJ2-3; D is perhaps TRBD2 (6 bases). The CDR3 loop spans 16 amino acids. Germline CDR1 is SGDLS and CDR2 is YYNGEE. Trimming pared 4 bases from V and 5 bases from J, leaving 20 bases between. DNA of the CDR3: TGTGCCAGCAGCCCCCCCGGGGAGGAGCCAAGAGATACGCAGTATTTT. As protein: CASSPPGEEPRDTQYF.